This TCR beta chain is from a study of blood T cells in healthy people across ages. The V end lost 5 bases, the J end lost 2 bases, and 15 bases lay between the germline ends. The CDR3 length is 15 residues. The germline V gene encodes CDR1 SGHTA and CDR2 FQGNSA. Regarding the study as a whole: Roughly linear age-related decline in beta diversity appeared, significant by age 40.

As regards this clonotype: Its specificity is not known.

Together with a sample-barcoded 5' primer, a J-beta primer mix was included in a second PCR lasting 7 to 11 cycles. Every cDNA molecule bore a tag from a template-switch adaptor containing 12 random nucleotides. Any given sample supplied a minimum of 2.5 million CDR3-containing paired-end reads. TCRdb called the 5' RACE reads again in MiXCR, with one record for every CDR3 protein. The data hold about a million distinct CDR3 sequences, with about two fifths observed a single time. Healthy Caucasians from Russia aged about 6 to 95 served as donors. Sequenced sample: blood. The chain uses TRBV7-2 and TRBJ2-5, with D perhaps matching TRBD2 (6 bases). The receptor's source is a man younger than 35 in good health. The CDR3 coding sequence is TGTGCCAGCAGCGCGCGGGATCTCTTACAAGAGACCCAGTACTTC. Translating it yields CASSARDLLQETQYF.